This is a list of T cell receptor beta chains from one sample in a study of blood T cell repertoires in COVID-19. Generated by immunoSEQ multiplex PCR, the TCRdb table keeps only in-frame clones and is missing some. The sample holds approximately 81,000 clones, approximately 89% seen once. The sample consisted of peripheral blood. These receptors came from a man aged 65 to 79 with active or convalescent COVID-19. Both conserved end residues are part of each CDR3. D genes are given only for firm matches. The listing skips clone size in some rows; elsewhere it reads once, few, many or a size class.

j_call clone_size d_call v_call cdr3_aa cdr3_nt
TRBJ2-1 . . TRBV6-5 CASSYGRSTRANEQFF TGTGCCAGCAGTTATGGGAGGTCGACCCGGGCCAATGAGCAGTTCTTC
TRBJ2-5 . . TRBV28 CASSYYQETQYF TGTGCCAGCAGTTACTACCAAGAGACCCAGTACTTC
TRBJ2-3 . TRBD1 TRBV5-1 CASRTGGSDTDTQYF TGCGCCAGCAGGACAGGGGGCTCAGACACAGATACGCAGTATTTT
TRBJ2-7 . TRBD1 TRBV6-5 CASSWVGQGTYEQYF TGTGCCAGCAGTTGGGTCGGACAGGGAACCTACGAGCAGTACTTC
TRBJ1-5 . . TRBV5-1 CASSLREDQPQHF TGCGCCAGCAGCTTGAGGGAGGATCAGCCCCAGCATTTT
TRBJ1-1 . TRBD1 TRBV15 CATSGDRAQAFF TGTGCCACCAGCGGAGACAGGGCTCAAGCTTTCTTT
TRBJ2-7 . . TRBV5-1 CASSRGTAVGSYEQYF TGCGCCAGCAGCCGCGGGACAGCGGTAGGCTCCTACGAGCAGTACTTC
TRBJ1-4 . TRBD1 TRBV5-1 CASSGGQGGEKLFF TGCGCCAGCAGCGGGGGACAGGGTGGCGAAAAACTGTTTTTT
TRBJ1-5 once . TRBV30 CAWSDRVNQPQHF TGTGCCTGGAGTGACAGGGTCAATCAGCCCCAGCATTTT
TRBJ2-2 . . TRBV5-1 CASSTKPQGNTGELFF TGCGCCAGCAGCACCAAACCGCAGGGGAACACCGGGGAGCTGTTTTTT
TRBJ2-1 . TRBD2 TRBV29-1 CSVMTSGAASSYNEQFF TGCAGCGTTATGACTAGCGGGGCGGCAAGCTCCTACAATGAGCAGTTCTTC
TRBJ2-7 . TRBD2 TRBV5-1 CASSGSNREEHEQYF TGCGCCAGCAGCGGGTCGAACCGGGAGGAACACGAGCAGTACTTC
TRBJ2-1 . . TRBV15 CATSRLPQGLEQFF TGTGCCACCAGCAGACTACCCCAGGGATTAGAGCAGTTCTTC
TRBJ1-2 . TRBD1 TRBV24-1 CATSDPGQGVSGYTF TGTGCCACCAGTGACCCCGGACAGGGGGTAAGTGGCTACACCTTC
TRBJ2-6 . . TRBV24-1 CATSDLGVVLSGANVLTF TGTGCCACCAGTGATCTAGGTGTGGTCCTCTCTGGGGCCAACGTCCTGACTTTC
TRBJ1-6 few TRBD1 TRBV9 CASSTPGQGSSPLHF TGTGCCAGCAGTACACCGGGACAGGGTTCTTCACCCCTCCACTTT
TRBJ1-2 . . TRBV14 CASSQEGQRLDGYTF TGTGCCAGCAGCCAAGAAGGACAGCGGTTAGATGGCTACACCTTC
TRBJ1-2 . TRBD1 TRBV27 CASSLSRGQGYGYTF TGTGCCAGCAGTTTATCGCGAGGACAGGGCTATGGCTACACCTTC
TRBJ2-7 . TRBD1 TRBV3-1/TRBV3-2 CASSQRGQGAYEQYF TGTGCCAGCAGCCAGAGGGGACAGGGTGCCTACGAGCAGTACTTC
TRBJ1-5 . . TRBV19 CASSIRDSNQPQHF TGTGCCAGTAGTATCAGGGATAGCAATCAGCCCCAGCATTTT
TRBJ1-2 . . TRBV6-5 CASRTDRYYGYTF TGTGCCAGCAGGACGGACAGATACTATGGCTACACCTTC
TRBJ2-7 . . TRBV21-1 CASSKREGLERREQYF TGTGCCAGCAGCAAAAGAGAAGGACTAGAGAGACGAGAGCAGTACTTC
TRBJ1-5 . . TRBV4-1 CASSPQPGLRNQPQHF TGCGCCAGCAGCCCCCAGCCCGGGTTGCGCAATCAGCCCCAGCATTTT
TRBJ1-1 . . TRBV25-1 CASSAAGSWNTEAFF TGTGCCAGCAGTGCCGCGGGGTCTTGGAACACTGAAGCTTTCTTT
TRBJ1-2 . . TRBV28 CASSSPGEGGYGYTF TGTGCCAGCAGTTCCCCCGGGGAGGGAGGGTATGGCTACACCTTC
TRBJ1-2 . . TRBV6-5 CASMAEGYGYTF TGTGCCAGCATGGCTGAGGGCTATGGCTACACCTTC
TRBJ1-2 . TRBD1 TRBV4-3 CASSRGTAYGYTF TGCGCCAGCAGCCGCGGGACAGCCTATGGCTACACCTTC
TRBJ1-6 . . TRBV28 CASGGYNSPLHF TGTGCCAGCGGGGGGTATAATTCACCCCTCCACTTT
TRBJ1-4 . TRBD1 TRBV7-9 CASSLGDRGQEKLFF TGTGCCAGCAGCTTGGGGGACAGGGGGCAAGAAAAACTGTTTTTT
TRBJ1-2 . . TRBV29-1 CSVGGGYGYTF TGCAGCGTTGGCGGAGGGTATGGCTACACCTTC
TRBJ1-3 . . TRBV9 CASSEGVGGNTIYF TGTGCCAGCAGTGAGGGTGTAGGTGGAAACACCATATATTTT
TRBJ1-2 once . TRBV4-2 CASSRASGNYGYTF TGTGCCAGCAGTCGAGCCTCAGGGAACTATGGCTACACCTTC
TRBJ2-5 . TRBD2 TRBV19 CASSITSGGAYYF TGTGCCAGTAGTATAACTAGCGGGGGGGCCTACTACTTC
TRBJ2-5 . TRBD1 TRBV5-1 CASSSTGGQETQYF TGCGCCAGCAGCTCAACAGGGGGCCAAGAGACCCAGTACTTC
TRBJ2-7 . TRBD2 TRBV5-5 CASSLLAGTWNEQYF TGTGCCAGCAGCTTGCTAGCGGGGACGTGGAACGAGCAGTACTTC